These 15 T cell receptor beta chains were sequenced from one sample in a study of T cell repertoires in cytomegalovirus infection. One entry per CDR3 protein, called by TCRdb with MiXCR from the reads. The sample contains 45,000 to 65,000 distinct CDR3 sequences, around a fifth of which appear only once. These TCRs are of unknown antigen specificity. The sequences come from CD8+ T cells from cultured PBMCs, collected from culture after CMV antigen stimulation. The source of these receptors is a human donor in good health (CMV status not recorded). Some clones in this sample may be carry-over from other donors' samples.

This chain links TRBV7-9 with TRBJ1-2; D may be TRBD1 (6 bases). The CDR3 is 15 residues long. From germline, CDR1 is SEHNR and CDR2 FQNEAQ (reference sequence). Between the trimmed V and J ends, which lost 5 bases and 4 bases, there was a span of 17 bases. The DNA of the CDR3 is TGTGCCAGCAGCCCAATTTCGGACAGTTTCTATGGCTACACCTTC. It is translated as CASSPISDSFYGYTF.

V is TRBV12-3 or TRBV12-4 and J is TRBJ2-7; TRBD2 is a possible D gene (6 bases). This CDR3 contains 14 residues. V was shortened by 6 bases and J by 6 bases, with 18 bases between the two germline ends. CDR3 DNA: TGTGCCAGCAGCCCGGGAGCACAAGGTCGCGAGCAGTACTTC. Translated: CASSPGAQGREQYF.

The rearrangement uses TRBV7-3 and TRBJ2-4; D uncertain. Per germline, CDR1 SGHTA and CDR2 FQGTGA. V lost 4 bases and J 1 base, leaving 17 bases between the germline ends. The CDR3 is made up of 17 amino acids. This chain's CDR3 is CASSSPRSLVAKNIQYF. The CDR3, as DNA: TGTGCCAGCAGCTCCCCTCGAAGCTTAGTCGCCAAAAACATTCAGTACTTC. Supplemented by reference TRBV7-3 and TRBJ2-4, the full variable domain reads GAGVSQTPSNKVTEKGKYVELRCDPISGHTALYWYRQSLGQGPEFLIYFQGTGAADDSGLPNDRFFAVRPEGSVSTLKIQRTERGDSAVYLCASSSPRSLVAKNIQYFGAGTRLSVL.

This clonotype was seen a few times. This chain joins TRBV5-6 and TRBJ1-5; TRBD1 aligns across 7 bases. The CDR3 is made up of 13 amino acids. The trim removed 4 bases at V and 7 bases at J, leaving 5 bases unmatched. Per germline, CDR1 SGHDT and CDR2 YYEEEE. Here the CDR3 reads CASSGQGGQPQHF. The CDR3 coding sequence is TGTGCCAGCAGCGGGCAGGGGGGACAGCCCCAGCATTTT.

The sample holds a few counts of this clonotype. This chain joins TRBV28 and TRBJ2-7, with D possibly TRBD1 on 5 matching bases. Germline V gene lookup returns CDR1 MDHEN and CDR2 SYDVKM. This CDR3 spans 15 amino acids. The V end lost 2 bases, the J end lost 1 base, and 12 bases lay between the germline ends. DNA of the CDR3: TGTGCCAGCAGTTTAGAAGCAGGGTTATCCTACGAGCAGTACTTC. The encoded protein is CASSLEAGLSYEQYF. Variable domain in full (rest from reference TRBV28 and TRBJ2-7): DVKVTQSSRYLVKRTGEKVFLECVQDMDHENMFWYRQDPGLGLRLIYFSYDVKMKEKGDIPEGYSVSREKKERFSLILESASTNQTSMYLCASSLEAGLSYEQYFGPGTRLTVT.

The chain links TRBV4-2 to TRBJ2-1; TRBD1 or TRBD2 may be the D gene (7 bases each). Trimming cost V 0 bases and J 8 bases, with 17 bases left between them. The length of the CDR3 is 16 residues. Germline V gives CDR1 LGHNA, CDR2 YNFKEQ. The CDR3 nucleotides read TGTGCCAGCAGCCAAGATGAGGCGACAGGGAGGGATGAGCAGTTCTTC. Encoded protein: CASSQDEATGRDEQFF.

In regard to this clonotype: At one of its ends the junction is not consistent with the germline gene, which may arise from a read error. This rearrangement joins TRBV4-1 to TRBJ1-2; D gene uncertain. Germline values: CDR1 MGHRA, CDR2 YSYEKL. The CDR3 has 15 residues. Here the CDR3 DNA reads TGTGCCAGCAGCCCGGGCCGGGTATCAGGCTATGGCTACACCTTC. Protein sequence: CASSPGRVSGYGYTF.

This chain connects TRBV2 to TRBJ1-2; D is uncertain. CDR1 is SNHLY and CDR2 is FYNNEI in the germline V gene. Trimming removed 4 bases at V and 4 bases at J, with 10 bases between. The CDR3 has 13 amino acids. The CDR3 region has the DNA TGTGCCAGCAGTGGCGAAGCGCCCTATGGCTACACCTTC. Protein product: CASSGEAPYGYTF.

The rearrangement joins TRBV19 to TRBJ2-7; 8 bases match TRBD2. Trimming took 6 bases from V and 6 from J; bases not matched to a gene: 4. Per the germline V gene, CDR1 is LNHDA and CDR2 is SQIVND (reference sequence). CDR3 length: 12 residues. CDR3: CASSPGLAEQYF. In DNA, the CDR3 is TGTGCCAGTAGCCCTGGACTAGCCGAGCAGTACTTC. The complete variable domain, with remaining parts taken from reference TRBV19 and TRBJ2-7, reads DGGITQSPKYLFRKEGQNVTLSCEQNLNHDAMYWYRQDPGQGLRLIYYSQIVNDFQKGDIAEGYSVSREKKESFPLTVTSAQKNPTAFYLCASSPGLAEQYFGPGTRLTVT.

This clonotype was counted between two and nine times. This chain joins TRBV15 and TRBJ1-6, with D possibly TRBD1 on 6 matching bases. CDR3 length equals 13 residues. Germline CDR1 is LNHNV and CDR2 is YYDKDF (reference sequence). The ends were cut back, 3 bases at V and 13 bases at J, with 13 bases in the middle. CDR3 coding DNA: TGTGCCACCAGCAGGGTAGCAGGGGCCCCCCTCCACTTT. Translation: CATSRVAGAPLHF.

The DNA of the CDR3 is TGCAGTGCTAGAGGCCGGGACAGTTCCCCCGGGCAGTACTTC. This encodes CSARGRDSSPGQYF. The chain couples TRBV20-1 to TRBJ2-7, with 7 nucleotides matching TRBD1. Germline trimming cut 1 base from V and 9 bases from J; bases unmatched to any gene: 12. Germline V lookup: CDR1 DFQATT, CDR2 SNEGSKA (reference sequence). CDR3 length: 14 amino acids.

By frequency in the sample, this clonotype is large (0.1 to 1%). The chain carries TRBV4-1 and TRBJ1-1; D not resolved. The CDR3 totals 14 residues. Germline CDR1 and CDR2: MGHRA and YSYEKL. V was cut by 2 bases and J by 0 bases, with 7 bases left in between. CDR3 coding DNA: TGCGCCAGCAGCCAAACTGTCATGAACACTGAAGCTTTCTTT. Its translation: CASSQTVMNTEAFF.

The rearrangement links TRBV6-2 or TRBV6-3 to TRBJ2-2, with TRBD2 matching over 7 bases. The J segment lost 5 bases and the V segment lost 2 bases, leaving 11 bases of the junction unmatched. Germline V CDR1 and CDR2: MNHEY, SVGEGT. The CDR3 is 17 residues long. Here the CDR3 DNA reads TGTGCCAGCAGTTACCGCCCCCCGGGGGGAAAGACCGGGGAGCTGTTTTTT. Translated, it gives CASSYRPPGGKTGELFF.

This chain's CDR3 is CASSLAYRDRSDGYTF. The CDR3 DNA is TGTGCCAGCAGCTTAGCGTATAGGGACAGGTCGGATGGCTACACCTTC. The chain links TRBV7-9 to TRBJ1-2; TRBD1 aligns across 8 bases. Germline V gene sequence: CDR1 SEHNR, CDR2 FQNEAQ (reference sequence). V lost 0 bases and J lost 6; bases outside the gene matches: 9. The CDR3 loop spans 16 amino acids.

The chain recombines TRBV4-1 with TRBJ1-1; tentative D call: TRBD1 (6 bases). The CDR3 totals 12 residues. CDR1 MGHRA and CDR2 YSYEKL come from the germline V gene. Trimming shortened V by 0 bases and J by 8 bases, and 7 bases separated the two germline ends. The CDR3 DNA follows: TGCGCCAGCAGCCAAGAGACAGGCGAAGCTTTCTTT. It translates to CASSQETGEAFF.